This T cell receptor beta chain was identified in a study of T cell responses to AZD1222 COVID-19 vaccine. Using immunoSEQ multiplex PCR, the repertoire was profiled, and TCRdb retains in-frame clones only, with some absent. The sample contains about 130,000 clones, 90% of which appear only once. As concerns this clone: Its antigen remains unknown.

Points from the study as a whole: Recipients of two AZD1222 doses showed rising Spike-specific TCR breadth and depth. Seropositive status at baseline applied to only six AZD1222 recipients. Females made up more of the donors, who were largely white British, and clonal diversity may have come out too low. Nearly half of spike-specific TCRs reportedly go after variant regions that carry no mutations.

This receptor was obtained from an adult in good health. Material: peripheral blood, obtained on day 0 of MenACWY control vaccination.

The CDR3 nucleotides are TGTGCCAGCAGCCAAGGGGCAGGGAGCGATCAGCCCCAGCATTTT. It codes for CASSQGAGSDQPQHF. The rearrangement joins TRBV4-2 to TRBJ1-5; D may be TRBD1 (5 bases). V was trimmed by 1 base and J by 5 bases, leaving 12 bases between them. Germline assignment: CDR1 LGHNA and CDR2 YNFKEQ. CDR3 size: 15 residues.